These 9 T cell receptor beta chains were sequenced from one sample in a study of monozygotic twins with inflammatory bowel disease. TCRdb reprocessed the 5' RACE reads, with one entry per CDR3 protein and no DNA. This sample's clone table lists fewer than 110,000 distinct CDR3 sequences. The specimen sequenced was blood. These receptors all come from a human donor with ulcerative colitis or Crohn's disease, or a healthy co-twin of an affected twin (not recorded which).

The rearrangement links TRBV28 to TRBJ2-1; as DNA is missing, the TRBD2 call by TCRdb cannot be tested. Germline V gene lookup returns CDR1 MDHEN and CDR2 SYDVKM. There are 18 residues in the CDR3. CDR3 region: CASSLTPKYSGTYNEQFF.

The rearrangement links TRBV15 to TRBJ2-1. The CDR3 sequence is 11 residues long. Germline CDR1 reads LNHNV; CDR2 reads YYDKDF (reference sequence). CDR3 residues: CATSRVNEQFF.

The gene calls are TRBV12-3 or TRBV12-4 and TRBJ2-5; no DNA is available, so the TRBD1 call from TCRdb remains unchecked. There are 13 residues in the CDR3. Here the CDR3 reads CASSPDRRETQYF.

This sequence joins TRBV19 and TRBJ1-1; the D call from TCRdb, TRBD1, cannot be confirmed without DNA. CDR1 is LNHDA and CDR2 is SQIVND in the germline V gene (reference sequence). The CDR3 sequence is 12 residues long. The CDR3 sequence: CASRDRDTEAFF.

This sequence joins TRBV2 and TRBJ1-5; TCRdb returns TRBD1, unconfirmable since there is no DNA. The CDR3 contains 14 residues. From germline, CDR1 is SNHLY and CDR2 FYNNEI. CDR3 residues: CASSVLQGNQPQHF.

The chain couples TRBV7-2 to TRBJ2-7; the D gene TCRdb calls, TRBD1, cannot be checked with no DNA. This CDR3 is 16 amino acids long. From germline, CDR1 is SGHTA and CDR2 FQGNSA. The CDR3 loop reads CASSPQGVAGKYEQHF.

The V call is TRBV9, the J call TRBJ2-4; TCRdb outputs TRBD2, but without DNA this stays unchecked. Per germline, CDR1 SGDLS and CDR2 YYNGEE. The CDR3 totals 18 residues. The CDR3 protein is CASSVVRDRGRVLNIQYF.

The V and J genes are TRBV5-1 and TRBJ2-5. The V gene's germline CDR1 is SGHRS and CDR2 YFSETQ. This CDR3 is 15 amino acids long. The CDR3 here is CASSLLGRRQETQYF.

The CDR3 reads CASSSAQGLTYEQYF. The V and J genes are TRBV5-5 and TRBJ2-7; TCRdb's D call, TRBD2, is unchecked because there is no DNA. Per germline, CDR1 SGHKS and CDR2 YYEKEE (reference sequence). This CDR3 contains 15 residues.